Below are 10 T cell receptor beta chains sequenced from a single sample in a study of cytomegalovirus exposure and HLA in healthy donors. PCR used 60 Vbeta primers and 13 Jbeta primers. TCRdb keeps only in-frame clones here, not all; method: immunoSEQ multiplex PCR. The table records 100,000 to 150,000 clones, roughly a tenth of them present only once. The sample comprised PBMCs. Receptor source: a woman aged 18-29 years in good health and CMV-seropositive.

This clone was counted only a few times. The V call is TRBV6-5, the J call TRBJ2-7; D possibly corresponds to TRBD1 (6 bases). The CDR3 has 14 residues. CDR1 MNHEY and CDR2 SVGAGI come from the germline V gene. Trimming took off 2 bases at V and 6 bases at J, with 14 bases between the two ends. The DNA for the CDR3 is TGTGCCAGCAGTTACGCTAGGGGGATGGTCGAGCAGTACTTC. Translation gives CASSYARGMVEQYF.

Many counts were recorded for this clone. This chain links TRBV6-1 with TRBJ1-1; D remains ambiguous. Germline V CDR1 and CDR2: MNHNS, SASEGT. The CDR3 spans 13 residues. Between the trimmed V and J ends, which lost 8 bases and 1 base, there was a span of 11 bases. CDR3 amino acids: CASFPRENTEAFF. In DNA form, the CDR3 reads TGTGCCAGCTTCCCTCGGGAGAACACTGAAGCTTTCTTT.

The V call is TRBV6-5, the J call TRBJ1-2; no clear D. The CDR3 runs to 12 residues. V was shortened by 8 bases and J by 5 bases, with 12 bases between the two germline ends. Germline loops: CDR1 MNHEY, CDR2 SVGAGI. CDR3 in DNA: TGTGCCAGCTTTGATCCGGTATATGGCTACACCTTC. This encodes CASFDPVYGYTF.

The CDR3 loop reads CASSYEGGNTGELFF. The DNA for the CDR3 is TGTGCCAGCAGTTACGAGGGAGGGAACACCGGGGAGCTGTTTTTT. The chain couples TRBV6-4 to TRBJ2-2; perhaps TRBD2 as D (6 bases). Trimming shortened V by 5 bases and J by 1 base, and 11 bases separated the two germline ends. The CDR3 runs to 15 residues. Per germline, CDR1 MRHNA and CDR2 SNTAGT.

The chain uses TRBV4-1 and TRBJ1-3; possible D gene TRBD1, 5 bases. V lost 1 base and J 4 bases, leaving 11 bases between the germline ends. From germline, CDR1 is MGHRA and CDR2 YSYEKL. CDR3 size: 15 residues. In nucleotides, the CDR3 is TGCGCCAGCAGCCAAGCACCAGGGCTCGGAAACACCATATATTTT. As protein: CASSQAPGLGNTIYF.

The CDR3 DNA reads as TGCGCCAGCAGTGAGTCAGAATCTAGCAGTGAGCAGTTCTTC. This encodes CASSESESSSEQFF. The chain links TRBV10-1 to TRBJ2-1, with D perhaps matching TRBD2 (5 bases). V was cut by 0 bases and J by 9 bases, with 12 bases left in between. This CDR3 is 14 amino acids long. The V gene's germline CDR1 is WNHNN and CDR2 SYGVQD (reference sequence).

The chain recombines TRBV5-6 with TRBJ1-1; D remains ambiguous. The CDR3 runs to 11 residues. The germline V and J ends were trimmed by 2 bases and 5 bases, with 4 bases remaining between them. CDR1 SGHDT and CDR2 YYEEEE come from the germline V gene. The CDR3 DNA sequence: TGTGCCAGCAGCTTCGGGACTGAAGCTTTCTTT. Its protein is CASSFGTEAFF.

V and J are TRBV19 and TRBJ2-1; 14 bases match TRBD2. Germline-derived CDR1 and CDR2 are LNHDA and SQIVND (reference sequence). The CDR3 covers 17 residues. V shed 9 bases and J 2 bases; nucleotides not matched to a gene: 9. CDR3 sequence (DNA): TGTGCCAGCGCCGGGACTAGCGGGAGTTTGGCCTACAATGAGCAGTTCTTC. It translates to CASAGTSGSLAYNEQFF.

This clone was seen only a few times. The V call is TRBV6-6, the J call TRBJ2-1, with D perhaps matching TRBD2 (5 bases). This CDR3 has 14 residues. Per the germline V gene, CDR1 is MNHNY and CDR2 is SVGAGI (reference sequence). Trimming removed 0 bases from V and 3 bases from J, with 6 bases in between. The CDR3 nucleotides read TGTGCCAGCAGTTACTCGAGGGACTACAATGAGCAGTTCTTC. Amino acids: CASSYSRDYNEQFF.

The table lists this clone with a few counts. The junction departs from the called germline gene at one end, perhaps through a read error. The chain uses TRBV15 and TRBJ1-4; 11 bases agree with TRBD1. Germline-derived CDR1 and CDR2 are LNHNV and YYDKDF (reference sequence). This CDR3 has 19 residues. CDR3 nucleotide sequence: TGTGCCACCAGCGGAGATAGGACAGGGGGCTTAAGAACTAATGAAAAACTGTTTTTT. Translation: CATSGDRTGGLRTNEKLFF.